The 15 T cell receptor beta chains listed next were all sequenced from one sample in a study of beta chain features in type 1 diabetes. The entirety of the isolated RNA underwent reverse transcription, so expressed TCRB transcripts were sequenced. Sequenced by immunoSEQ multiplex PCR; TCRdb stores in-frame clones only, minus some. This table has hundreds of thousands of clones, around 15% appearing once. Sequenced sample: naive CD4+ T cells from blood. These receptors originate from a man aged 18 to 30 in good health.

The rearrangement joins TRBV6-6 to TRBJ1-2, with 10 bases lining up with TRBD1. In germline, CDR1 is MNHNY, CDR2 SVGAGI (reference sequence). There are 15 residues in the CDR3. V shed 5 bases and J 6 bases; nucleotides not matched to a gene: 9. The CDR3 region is CASSGSGTGVDGYTF. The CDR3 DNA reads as TGTGCCAGCAGTGGATCCGGGACAGGGGTCGATGGCTACACCTTC.

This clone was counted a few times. CDR3 residues: CASSPRAGQGNTGELFF. CDR3 DNA sequence: TGTGCCAGCAGCCCCAGGGCGGGACAGGGAAACACCGGGGAGCTGTTTTTT. This chain uses TRBV7-3 with TRBJ2-2; 9 bases are a match to TRBD1. Germline V gene sequence: CDR1 SGHTA, CDR2 FQGTGA. V dropped 5 bases and J dropped 2; count of bases not matched to a gene: 9. This CDR3 is built from 17 residues.

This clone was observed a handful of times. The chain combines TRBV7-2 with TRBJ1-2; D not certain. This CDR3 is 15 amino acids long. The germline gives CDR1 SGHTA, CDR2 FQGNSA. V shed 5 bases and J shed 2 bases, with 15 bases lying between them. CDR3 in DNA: TGTGCCAGCAGCCGGAAATTTGTAGGGAACTATGGCTACACCTTC. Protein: CASSRKFVGNYGYTF. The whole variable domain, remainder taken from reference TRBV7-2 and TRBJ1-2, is GAGVSQSPSNKVTEKGKDVELRCDPISGHTALYWYRQSLGQGLEFLIYFQGNSAPDKSGLPSDRFSAERTGGSVSTLTIQRTQQEDSAVYLCASSRKFVGNYGYTFGSGTRLTVV.

The CDR3 here is CAISERAGTGELFF. As DNA, the CDR3 is TGTGCCATCAGTGAGAGGGCAGGGACCGGGGAGCTGTTTTTT. The chain recombines TRBV10-3 with TRBJ2-2; D perhaps matches TRBD1 (5 bases). The CDR3 runs 14 residues. CDR1 is ENHRY, CDR2 SYGVKD, per germline. Trimming took off 2 bases at V and 5 bases at J, with 9 bases between the two ends.

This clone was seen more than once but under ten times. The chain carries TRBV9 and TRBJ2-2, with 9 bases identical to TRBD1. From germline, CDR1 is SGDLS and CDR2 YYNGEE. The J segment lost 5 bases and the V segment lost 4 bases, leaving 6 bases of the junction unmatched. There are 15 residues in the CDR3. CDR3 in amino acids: CASSQRTGDTGELFF. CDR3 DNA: TGTGCCAGCAGCCAAAGGACAGGGGATACCGGGGAGCTGTTTTTT.

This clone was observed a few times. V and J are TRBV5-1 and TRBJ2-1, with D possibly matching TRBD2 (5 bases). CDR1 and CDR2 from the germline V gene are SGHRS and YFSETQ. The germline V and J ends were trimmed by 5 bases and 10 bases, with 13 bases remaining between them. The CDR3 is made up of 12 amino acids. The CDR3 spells CASRDLPGEQFF. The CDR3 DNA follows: TGCGCCAGCAGAGATCTACCGGGAGAGCAGTTCTTC. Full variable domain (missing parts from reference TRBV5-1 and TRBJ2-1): KAGVTQTPRYLIKTRGQQVTLSCSPISGHRSVSWYQQTPGQGLQFLFEYFSETQRNKGNFPGRFSGRQFSNSRSEMNVSTLELGDSALYLCASRDLPGEQFFGPGTRLTVL.

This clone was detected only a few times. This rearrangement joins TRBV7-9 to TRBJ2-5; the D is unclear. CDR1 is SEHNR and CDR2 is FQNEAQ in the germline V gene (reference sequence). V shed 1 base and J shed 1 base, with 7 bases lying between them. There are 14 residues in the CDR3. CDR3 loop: CASSLGDIQETQYF. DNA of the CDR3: TGTGCCAGCAGCTTAGGGGATATCCAAGAGACCCAGTACTTC.

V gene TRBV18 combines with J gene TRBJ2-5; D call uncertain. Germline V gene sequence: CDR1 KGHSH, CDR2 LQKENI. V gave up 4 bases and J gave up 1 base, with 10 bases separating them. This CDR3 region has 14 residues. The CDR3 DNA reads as TGTGCCAGCTCACTCAAACAGCCCCAAGAGACCCAGTACTTC. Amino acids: CASSLKQPQETQYF.

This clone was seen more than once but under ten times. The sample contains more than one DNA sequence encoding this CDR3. CDR3 sequence reads: CASSPLGEETQYF. Written as DNA, the CDR3 is TGTGCCAGCTCACCTCTTGGGGAAGAGACCCAGTACTTC. The genes are TRBV18 and TRBJ2-5; D gene ambiguous. Germline CDR1 is KGHSH and CDR2 is LQKENI. The CDR3 extends over 13 amino acids. V was clipped by 3 bases and J by 3 bases, with 8 bases between them.

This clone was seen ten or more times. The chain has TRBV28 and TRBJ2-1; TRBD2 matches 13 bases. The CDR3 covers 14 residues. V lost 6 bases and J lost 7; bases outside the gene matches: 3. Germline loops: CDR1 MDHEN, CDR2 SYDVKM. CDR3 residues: CASRRTSGRNEQFF. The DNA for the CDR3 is TGTGCCAGCAGGAGGACTAGCGGGAGAAATGAGCAGTTCTTC.

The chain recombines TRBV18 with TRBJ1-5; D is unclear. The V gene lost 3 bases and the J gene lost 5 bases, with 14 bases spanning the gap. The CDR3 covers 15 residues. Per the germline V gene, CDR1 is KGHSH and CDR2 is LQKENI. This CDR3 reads CASSPQPGVDQPQHF. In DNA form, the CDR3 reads TGTGCCAGCTCACCGCAACCCGGGGTTGATCAGCCCCAGCATTTT. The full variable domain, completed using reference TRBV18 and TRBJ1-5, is NAGVMQNPRHLVRRRGQEARLRCSPMKGHSHVYWYRQLPEEGLKFMVYLQKENIIDESGMPKERFSAEFPKEGPSILRIQQVVRGDSAAYFCASSPQPGVDQPQHFGDGTRLSIL.

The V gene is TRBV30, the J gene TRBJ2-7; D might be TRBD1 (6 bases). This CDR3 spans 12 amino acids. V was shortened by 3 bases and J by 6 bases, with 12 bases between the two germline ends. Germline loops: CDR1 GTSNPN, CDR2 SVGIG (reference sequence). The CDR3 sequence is CAWRRGTVEQYF. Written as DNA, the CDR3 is TGTGCCTGGAGGAGGGGGACGGTCGAGCAGTACTTC.

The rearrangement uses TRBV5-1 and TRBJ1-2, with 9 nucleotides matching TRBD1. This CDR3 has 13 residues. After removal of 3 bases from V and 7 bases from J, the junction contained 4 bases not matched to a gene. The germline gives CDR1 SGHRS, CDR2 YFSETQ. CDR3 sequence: CASSYGTGLGYTF. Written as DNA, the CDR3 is TGCGCCAGCAGCTACGGGACAGGGCTTGGCTACACCTTC.

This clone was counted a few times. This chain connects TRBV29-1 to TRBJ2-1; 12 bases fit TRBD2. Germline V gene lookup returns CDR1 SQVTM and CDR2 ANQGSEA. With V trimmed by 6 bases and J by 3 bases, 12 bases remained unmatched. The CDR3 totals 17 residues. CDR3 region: CSVRGLAGLHFYNEQFF. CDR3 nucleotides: TGCAGCGTCCGAGGACTAGCGGGACTCCACTTCTACAATGAGCAGTTCTTC.

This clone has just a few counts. The CDR3 bases are TGTGCCAGCAGCTCCCAAGGGCGAGTTACCTACGAGCAGTACTTC. Its translation: CASSSQGRVTYEQYF. The chain carries TRBV13 and TRBJ2-7, with unresolved D. This CDR3 is 15 amino acids long. The V gene's germline CDR1 is PRHDT and CDR2 FYEKMQ (reference sequence). V was cut by 4 bases and J by 2 bases, with 15 bases left in between.